This T cell receptor beta chain was captured by sequencing in a study of T cells in Graves' hyperthyroidism and ophthalmopathy (dated by TCRdb to about 2019). Describing the broader study: Peripheral blood was collected at initial diagnosis, before any treatment. To identify distinguishing TCR V-J signatures, a discovery cohort of 95 to 100 patients was used, comprising 40 to 45 with Graves' ophthalmopathy and approximately 58 with stable Graves' hyperthyroidism. Whether ophthalmopathy could be predicted prospectively was tested in an independent validation cohort made up of 18 to 20 hyperthyroidism patients plus 17 patients who later progressed to ophthalmopathy. The 95 to 100 discovery patients were randomly split 7:3 into training and test sets. The study also compared thyroid tissue and blood T-cell repertoires from more than 5 Graves' hyperthyroidism patients. Following sampling, methimazole starting at 30 mg daily was given to hyperthyroidism patients, and high-dose intravenous methylprednisolone was given to ophthalmopathy patients. TCR Vbeta CDR3 sequencing of 140 or so peripheral blood samples (around 45 ophthalmopathy, around 80 hyperthyroidism and approximately 17 progressor patients) is reported in the paper. General findings and caveats noted by the study authors: Most expanded thyroid clonotypes (frequency above 0.001) were also found in blood, which suggests that blood repertoires may mirror thyroid immune responses. No statistical method was used to fix the sample size in advance, and group allocation was not hidden from the investigators. A 13 V-J signature model separated ophthalmopathy from stable hyperthyroidism, with 87.88% sensitivity and 81% to 82% specificity in cross-validation and 80%/75% in testing. In validation, the model predicted progression to ophthalmopathy a median of 6.5 months before onset, with roughly 71% sensitivity and just under 75% specificity.

Comment on this clonotype: No antigen is known for it. No much larger clone exists at a distance of one base, and base qualities are not known.

The hyperthyroidism patients were between 18 and 65 years old and newly diagnosed, with a disease duration of less than 2 months. Exclusion was applied to patients with uncontrolled infections, other autoimmune diseases, pregnancy or lactation. Clinical symptoms, serum thyroxine and TRAb, thyroid ultrasound, and orbital computed tomography formed the basis for the diagnoses. Blood from progressor patients was drawn when they were first diagnosed with hyperthyroidism, before any ophthalmopathy symptoms appeared. PBMCs were isolated from approximately 10 ml of fresh peripheral blood by Ficoll-Paque density gradient centrifugation. Patients classed as progressors first received a Graves' hyperthyroidism diagnosis and then went on to develop ophthalmopathy during follow-up. Total RNA was extracted using Trizol reagent, and RNA quality was assessed on an Agilent 2100 Bioanalyzer. CDR1 and CDR2, looked up from the germline V gene, are MDHEN and SYDVKM. V is cut by 2 bases and J by 11 bases, and the space between the germline ends is 10 bases. There are 12 amino acids in the CDR3, from cysteine to phenylalanine inclusive. The sequence is cut down to CDR3 DNA, 36 bases in frame from base 1.

The TCR beta CDR3 regions were amplified from the RNA transcripts. For the first round of RT-PCR on the TCR CDR3, the HTBI primer set was used together with the Qiagen OneStep RT-PCR kit. Libraries were constructed in a second round of multiplex PCR, after which size selection and purification were carried out. Paired-end sequencing of the libraries was performed with 100 bp reads on an Illumina HiSeq2000. On the study's bioinformatics: SOAPnuke was used to process the raw data, removing reads that contained adapters or uncalled bases, had a mean Phred below 15, or lacked an exact match to the constant primer or identifier. High-quality paired reads were merged with COPE v1.2.5, and unique nucleotide sequences were defined as clonotypes. Clonotypes were aligned to IMGT TRBV, TRBD and TRBJ reference segments using MiTCR v1.1. Only V-J combinations with frequency above 0.0001, covering about 99% of repertoires, were analysed. A TCS score was defined as the ratio between F50 (clonal expansion) and ExV (chaos), using BLOSUM62-based TCRdist between CDR3 peptides within each V-J. Welch's t-statistics and random forest reduced roughly 530 V-J features to 13, which were used in a naive Bayes classifier (R e1071). TCRdb reprocessed the public reads (quality trimming at Q25 with fastp, clone calling with MiXCR) and kept in-frame beta chains. Rows matching on CDR3 protein sequence are summarized as one entry with the most common DNA and genes. The authors' filters were not applied to this entry. In this sample the table shows 600,000 to 850,000 distinct CDR3 sequences, about 19% of which occur a single time. Together, the top ten hold over 15% of the sample.

Recombination linked TRBV28 to TRBJ1-5; no confident D gene assignment can be made. The TCR was taken from a woman aged 45-65 years with Graves' hyperthyroidism that later progressed to Graves' ophthalmopathy. Sequenced sample: blood. The nucleotide sequence reads TGTGCCAGCAGTTTAGGGTCGCTTGCCCAGCATTTT. The translation is CASSLGSLAQHF. Reference TRBV28 and TRBJ1-5 genes cover what lies past the CDR3, so the full variable domain is DVKVTQSSRYLVKRTGEKVFLECVQDMDHENMFWYRQDPGLGLRLIYFSYDVKMKEKGDIPEGYSVSREKKERFSLILESASTNQTSMYLCASSLGSLAQHFGDGTRLSIL.